This T cell receptor beta chain was identified during a study of T cell responses to AZD1222 COVID-19 vaccine. Study-level information: Analyses pooled second doses at about 4 or about 12 weeks. Study outcomes and limitations: White British ancestry dominated among donors, who included more females, and clonal diversity was possibly underestimated.

With regard to this clone: Its antigen remains unknown.

Measured with immunoSEQ multiplex PCR; TCRdb has only the in-frame clones, and not every one. The table shows 140,000 to 150,000 clones, with 90% to 95% occurring only once. Germline loops: CDR1 SNHLY, CDR2 FYNNEI. This CDR3 is 15 amino acids long. With 7 bases removed from V and 6 bases from J, the gap between germline ends came to 19 bases. The input for sequencing was peripheral blood, taken on day 0 of AZD1222 vaccination. The V and J genes are TRBV2 and TRBJ2-1; D gene unclear. This receptor was taken from an adult in good health. As DNA, the CDR3 is TGTGCCAGCACCCCGCTGGTCTTGGATAGCAATGAGCAGTTCTTC. Translating it yields CASTPLVLDSNEQFF.